The 15 T cell receptor beta chains given below trace back to one sample, sequenced in a study of T cells in Graves' hyperthyroidism and ophthalmopathy. TCR beta CDR3 region amplification was performed from RNA transcripts. HTBI primers drove first-round RT-PCR of the TCR CDR3. TCRdb called the multiplex PCR reads again in MiXCR, with one record for every CDR3 protein. The sample yields 270,000 or so distinct CDR3 sequences, 20% to 30% seen once. What was sequenced was blood. These receptors were obtained from a man in his forties or fifties with Graves' hyperthyroidism that later progressed to Graves' ophthalmopathy.

The chain links TRBV6-1 to TRBJ1-1; the D gene is possibly TRBD1 (6 bases). The V gene lost 7 bases and the J gene lost 1 base, with 13 bases spanning the gap. Germline loops: CDR1 MNHNS, CDR2 SASEGT. The CDR3 is 14 residues long. Here the CDR3 DNA reads TGTGCCAGCAACAAGGGGGACAAGAACACTGAAGCTTTCTTT. Amino acids: CASNKGDKNTEAFF.

The chain is built from TRBV29-1 and TRBJ2-7; a weak D match, TRBD1 (5 bases). The CDR3 runs 17 residues. V shed 1 base and J shed 4 bases, with 23 bases lying between them. The germline V gene encodes CDR1 SQVTM and CDR2 ANQGSEA. The CDR3 loop is CSVEGSGAGPRQYEQYF. CDR3 coding DNA: TGCAGCGTTGAAGGCTCTGGAGCAGGGCCTCGTCAATACGAGCAGTACTTC.

This clonotype was seen at least ten times. The chain uses TRBV5-1 and TRBJ1-1; no definite D call. This CDR3 comprises 14 residues. CDR1 and CDR2 (germline): SGHRS, YFSETQ. The ends were cut back, 2 bases at V and 5 bases at J, with 13 bases in the middle. The DNA for the CDR3 is TGCGCCAGCAGCTTCGGCGAGGGCAGTACTGAAGCTTTCTTT. Its translation is CASSFGEGSTEAFF.

This clonotype was seen repeatedly, ten times or more. The chain has TRBV5-1 and TRBJ2-7; 9 positions match TRBD1. Looked up from germline, CDR1 is SGHRS and CDR2 is YFSETQ. The CDR3 runs 14 residues. Unmatched junction bases numbered 7, after V lost 5 bases and J lost 4 bases. The CDR3, as DNA: TGCGCCAGCAGTAGGGACAGGGATTTGTACGAGCAGTACTTC. Protein sequence: CASSRDRDLYEQYF.

The table lists this clonotype with many counts. The CDR3 region has the DNA TGCAGTGCTAGAGATGGGTCGGCGGGGGACGCTGAAGCTTTCTTT. This translates into CSARDGSAGDAEAFF. This rearrangement joins TRBV20-1 to TRBJ1-1; D is perhaps TRBD1 (5 bases). The CDR3 loop spans 15 amino acids. Germline CDR1 DFQATT, CDR2 SNEGSKA (reference sequence). The V end was cut by 0 bases, the J end by 6 bases, with 17 bases between.

This clonotype was counted ten times or more. The chain joins TRBV20-1 to TRBJ2-4; 9 bases agree with TRBD1. Germline-derived CDR1 and CDR2 are DFQATT and SNEGSKA (reference sequence). The CDR3 covers 12 residues. V lost 6 bases, J lost 7 bases, and 4 bases stayed unmatched. CDR3 sequence (DNA): TGCAGTGCGAGGACAGGGGAGAACATTCAGTACTTC. Translated, it gives CSARTGENIQYF.

This clonotype occurred many times. A single base separates this from a much larger clone, so it may be a read error. The chain recombines TRBV12-3 or TRBV12-4 with TRBJ1-1, with D perhaps TRBD1 (5 bases). The CDR3 extends over 14 amino acids. The ends were cut back, 6 bases at V and 3 bases at J, with 14 bases in the middle. The CDR3 nucleotides read TGTGCCAGCAGGTCAGGGCAGATGGACACTGAAGCTTTCTTT. This encodes CASRSGQMDTEAFF.

This clonotype showed up many times. The chain combines TRBV7-6 with TRBJ2-5; D is perhaps TRBD1 (6 bases). There are 14 residues in the CDR3. Deletions cut 6 bases from V and 7 bases from J, with 18 bases between. Germline CDR1 SGHVS, CDR2 FNYEAQ. The CDR3 sequence is CASSRPTGSGTQYF. DNA for the CDR3: TGTGCCAGCAGTCGTCCCACAGGGAGTGGGACCCAGTACTTC.

J is TRBJ1-1 and V is TRBV20-1, with 7 bases matching TRBD1. The CDR3 totals 13 residues. Trimming took 6 bases from V and 1 from J; bases not matched to a gene: 5. Germline V gene sequence: CDR1 DFQATT, CDR2 SNEGSKA (reference sequence). The CDR3 sequence: CSAMTGRNTEAFF. The CDR3 bases are TGCAGTGCGATGACAGGGAGGAACACTGAAGCTTTCTTT.

This clonotype was observed at least ten times. The V call is TRBV6-4, the J call TRBJ1-2; no clear D. The V gene lost 6 bases and the J gene lost 7 bases, with 18 bases spanning the gap. The CDR3 is made up of 14 amino acids. Germline loops: CDR1 MRHNA, CDR2 SNTAGT. CDR3 nucleotide sequence: TGTGCCAGCAGAAATAGCGGCCAAGGGAGTGGCTACACCTTC. Translation: CASRNSGQGSGYTF.

This clonotype was detected ten times or more. The V gene is TRBV6-5, the J gene TRBJ2-5, with TRBD2 identical over 14 bases. The CDR3 totals 18 residues. V gave up 2 bases and J gave up 3 bases; unmatched junction bases: 8. Looked up from germline, CDR1 is MNHEY and CDR2 is SVGAGI. CDR3 bases: TGTGCCAGCAGTTACCGGAGGGGACTAGCGGGAGAGGAAGAGACCCAGTACTTC. Protein product: CASSYRRGLAGEEETQYF.

There are many counts of this clonotype. The chain employs TRBV20-1 and TRBJ2-5; 12 nucleotides agree with TRBD2. J gave up 1 base and V 4 bases, and 10 bases lay outside the gene matches. Germline CDR1 is DFQATT and CDR2 is SNEGSKA (reference sequence). This CDR3 comprises 17 residues. The CDR3 is CSATGGLAGGAQETQYF. The CDR3 nucleotides read TGCAGTGCTACCGGCGGGCTAGCGGGAGGGGCCCAAGAGACCCAGTACTTC.

This clonotype came up many times. The genes are TRBV12-5 and TRBJ1-1; 11 positions match TRBD1. The length of the CDR3 is 16 residues. Trimming removed 6 bases from V and 3 bases from J; junction bases left unmatched: 9. The germline V gene encodes CDR1 LGHNT and CDR2 FRNRAP. For the CDR3, the DNA is TGTGCTAGTGGACCCGGTTTGGGACAGGGGGACACTGAAGCTTTCTTT. This encodes CASGPGLGQGDTEAFF.

This clonotype was counted ten times or more. The chain links TRBV11-1 to TRBJ1-1; D remains ambiguous. CDR3 size: 14 residues. Trimming pared 1 base from V and 3 bases from J, leaving 9 bases between. CDR1 is SGHAT, CDR2 FQDESV, per germline (reference sequence). The CDR3 sequence is CASSLVPGYTEAFF. CDR3 coding DNA: TGTGCCAGCAGCTTAGTCCCAGGATACACTGAAGCTTTCTTT. The variable domain in full, completed from reference TRBV11-1 and TRBJ1-1, reads EAEVAQSPRYKITEKSQAVAFWCDPISGHATLYWYRQILGQGPELLVQFQDESVVDDSQLPKDRFSAERLKGVDSTLKIQPAELGDSAMYLCASSLVPGYTEAFFGQGTRLTVV.

This clonotype has ten or more counts. V gene TRBV11-2 combines with J gene TRBJ2-5, with 7 bases identical to TRBD1. V gave up 3 bases and J gave up 1 base; unmatched junction bases: 11. The CDR3 has 17 residues. The germline gives CDR1 SGHAT, CDR2 FQNNGV. The CDR3 here is CASSLGYGGQSQETQYF. As DNA, the CDR3 is TGTGCCAGCAGCTTGGGGTATGGGGGACAGAGCCAAGAGACCCAGTACTTC.